Presented here are 19 T cell receptor beta chains from one specimen sequenced in a study of blood T cell repertoires in COVID-19 (dated by TCRdb to 2019 to 2021). Libraries were prepared through the immunoSEQ multiplex PCR assay. TCRdb retrieved this table from immuneACCESS and kept in-frame rearrangements only. Not all clones are present; in checked studies, unresolved V genes account for under half, and no reason is known for the remainder. Within this sample are 150,000 or so clones, with 85% to 90% of them counted one time only. The top ten hold roughly 13% of the sample. Input material: peripheral blood. The receptors were sampled from a young man with COVID-19, enrolled during active disease.

The V and J genes are TRBV7-3 and TRBJ2-3; TRBD2 agrees at 7 bases. CDR1 and CDR2 (germline): SGHTA, FQGTGA. The CDR3 runs 14 residues. Trimming took 5 bases from V and 1 from J; bases not matched to a gene: 3. The CDR3 spells CASSPTSGTDTQYF. Written as DNA, the CDR3 is TGTGCCAGCAGCCCAACTAGCGGCACAGATACGCAGTATTTT.

Here the CDR3 DNA reads TGTGCCAGCAGTTACACCCAGCGGTCCTACGAGCAGTACTTC. Protein product: CASSYTQRSYEQYF. The chain recombines TRBV6-6 with TRBJ2-7; TRBD2 might be the D (5 bases). The V gene's germline CDR1 is MNHNY and CDR2 SVGAGI (reference sequence). The CDR3 is made up of 14 amino acids. The germline V and J ends were trimmed by 2 bases and 1 base, with 9 bases remaining between them.

The chain couples TRBV11-2 to TRBJ2-6, with D possibly matching TRBD1 (5 bases). V was trimmed by 6 bases and J by 6 bases, leaving 12 bases between them. Germline values: CDR1 SGHAT, CDR2 FQNNGV. This CDR3 has 14 residues. The chain's CDR3 is CASSSGYEANVLTF. CDR3 in DNA: TGTGCCAGCAGTTCAGGGTACGAGGCCAACGTCCTGACTTTC.

The sample holds one count of this clone. This chain joins TRBV9 and TRBJ2-7, with 12 bases matching TRBD1. V trimming: 5 bases; J trimming: 2 bases; junction bases outside the gene matches: 8. CDR1 and CDR2 from the germline V gene are SGDLS and YYNGEE. The CDR3 consists of 16 residues. The CDR3 protein is CASSSGQGAKAYEQYF. CDR3 DNA: TGTGCCAGCAGTTCGGGACAGGGGGCGAAGGCCTACGAGCAGTACTTC. The variable domain in full, completed from reference TRBV9 and TRBJ2-7, reads DSGVTQTPKHLITATGQRVTLRCSPRSGDLSVYWYQQSLDQGLQFLIQYYNGEERAKGNILERFSAQQFPDLHSELNLSSLELGDSALYFCASSSGQGAKAYEQYFGPGTRLTVT.

The genes are TRBV28 and TRBJ2-7; tentatively, D is TRBD2 (5 bases). V was clipped by 2 bases and J by 1 base, with 12 bases between them. CDR3 length: 15 residues. Germline V lookup: CDR1 MDHEN, CDR2 SYDVKM. This chain's CDR3 is CASSLEYGGSYEQYF. CDR3 nucleotides: TGTGCCAGCAGTTTAGAGTACGGCGGGTCCTACGAGCAGTACTTC.

This rearrangement joins TRBV18 to TRBJ2-5, with 7 bases fitting TRBD1. The CDR3 extends over 14 amino acids. After removal of 3 bases from V and 1 base from J, the junction contained 2 bases not matched to a gene. Germline-derived CDR1 and CDR2 are KGHSH and LQKENI. The CDR3 bases are TGTGCCAGCTCACCCGACAGGGCCCAAGAGACCCAGTACTTC. Protein product: CASSPDRAQETQYF.

The chain couples TRBV6-2 or TRBV6-3 to TRBJ1-2; 7 bases fit TRBD1. Germline values: CDR1 MNHEY, CDR2 SVGEGT. The CDR3 has 15 residues. The J segment lost 2 bases and the V segment lost 5 bases, leaving 8 bases of the junction unmatched. CDR3 sequence (DNA): TGTGCCAGCAGTGGGACGACAGGGCTAAACTATGGCTACACCTTC. Protein sequence: CASSGTTGLNYGYTF.

The table lists this clone with a count of one. The chain joins TRBV27 to TRBJ2-1; 13 positions match TRBD2. V was pared by 8 bases and J by 8 bases, with 9 bases of the junction left unmatched. This CDR3 region has 15 residues. Per germline, CDR1 MNHEY and CDR2 SMNVEV (reference sequence). The CDR3: CASRSRGLAGDEQFF. CDR3 nucleotide sequence: TGTGCCAGCCGTTCCCGCGGACTAGCGGGAGATGAGCAGTTCTTC.

The chain has TRBV19 and TRBJ1-5; tentatively, D is TRBD1 (5 bases). This CDR3 contains 12 residues. Per germline, CDR1 LNHDA and CDR2 SQIVND (reference sequence). V lost 7 bases, J lost 5 bases, and 9 bases lay in between. The CDR3, as DNA: TGTGCCAGTAACAGGAGGGATCAGCCCCAGCATTTT. Translating gives CASNRRDQPQHF. The full variable domain, in which reference TRBV19 and TRBJ1-5 provide the parts outside the CDR3, is DGGITQSPKYLFRKEGQNVTLSCEQNLNHDAMYWYRQDPGQGLRLIYYSQIVNDFQKGDIAEGYSVSREKKESFPLTVTSAQKNPTAFYLCASNRRDQPQHFGDGTRLSIL.

The V gene is TRBV7-2, the J gene TRBJ2-7, with D possibly matching TRBD1 (6 bases). V was shortened by 5 bases and J by 6 bases, with 20 bases between the two germline ends. Looked up from germline, CDR1 is SGHTA and CDR2 is FQGNSA. The CDR3 contains 15 residues. CDR3 nucleotide sequence: TGTGCCAGCAGCCCACAGACCCGACAGGAAGGCGAGCAGTACTTC. Translation: CASSPQTRQEGEQYF.

V and J are TRBV7-2 and TRBJ2-1; TRBD2 matches at 10 bases. The CDR3 extends over 17 amino acids. Losses at the gene ends were 2 bases for V and 5 bases for J; bases not matched to a gene: 9. Looked up from germline, CDR1 is SGHTA and CDR2 is FQGNSA. The CDR3 spells CASSLTRTSGNNNEQFF. The CDR3 region has the DNA TGTGCCAGCAGCTTAACTAGGACTAGCGGTAACAACAATGAGCAGTTCTTC.

V gene TRBV4-3 combines with J gene TRBJ2-3; TRBD2 aligns across 8 bases. The V segment lost 1 base and the J segment 5 bases; nucleotides outside the gene matches: 8. The germline CDR1 and CDR2 sequences are LGHNA and YSLEER. The CDR3 is 16 amino acids. Written as DNA, the CDR3 is TGCGCCAGCAGCCAAGGTCCAGCGGGAGAGGTAGATACGCAGTATTTT. This encodes CASSQGPAGEVDTQYF.

The chain joins TRBV20-1 to TRBJ1-2; no clear D gene. V was clipped by 3 bases and J by 5 bases, with 7 bases between them. The germline V gene encodes CDR1 DFQATT and CDR2 SNEGSKA (reference sequence). This CDR3 contains 11 residues. The CDR3 loop reads CSASIRYGYTF. The CDR3 bases are TGCAGTGCTAGTATACGGTATGGCTACACCTTC.

The rearrangement joins TRBV7-2 to TRBJ1-2, with 8 nucleotides matching TRBD1. V shed 5 bases and J 3 bases; nucleotides not matched to a gene: 14. CDR1 is SGHTA, CDR2 FQGNSA, per germline. This CDR3 spans 17 amino acids. CDR3 DNA sequence: TGTGCCAGCAGCGCACAAGACAGGGGATTAGGAGACTATGGCTACACCTTC. It yields the protein CASSAQDRGLGDYGYTF.

This chain uses TRBV9 with TRBJ1-1, with TRBD1 matching over 9 bases. V shed 3 bases and J 7 bases; nucleotides not matched to a gene: 7. The length of the CDR3 is 14 residues. CDR1 is SGDLS, CDR2 YYNGEE, per germline. The CDR3 coding sequence is TGTGCCAGCAGCGCCGGACAGGGGTCTATTGAAGCTTTCTTT. It translates to CASSAGQGSIEAFF.

The chain is built from TRBV30 and TRBJ2-7; D possibly corresponds to TRBD2 (6 bases). CDR1 and CDR2 (germline): GTSNPN, SVGIG (reference sequence). This CDR3 comprises 12 residues. V was shortened by 3 bases and J by 9 bases, with 15 bases between the two germline ends. The CDR3 reads CAWSLNRGSQYF. CDR3 DNA sequence: TGTGCCTGGAGCCTAAATCGGGGGTCGCAGTACTTC.

J is TRBJ2-3 and V is TRBV28; 10 bases align to TRBD2. This CDR3 contains 17 residues. Germline trimming cut 7 bases from V and 0 bases from J; bases unmatched to any gene: 10. The V gene's germline CDR1 is MDHEN and CDR2 SYDVKM. This CDR3 is CASTSWLTSGSTDTQYF. DNA of the CDR3: TGTGCCAGCACCTCATGGCTGACTAGCGGGAGCACAGATACGCAGTATTTT.

The V gene is TRBV25-1, the J gene TRBJ2-5; 7 bases map to TRBD2. V lost 7 bases and J lost 9; bases outside the gene matches: 11. Germline CDR1 and CDR2: MGHDK and SYGVNS. This CDR3 spans 13 amino acids. The CDR3 region is CASTPRGVGPQYF. In DNA, the CDR3 is TGTGCCAGCACCCCCCGGGGGGTTGGACCCCAGTACTTC. Variable domain in full (rest from reference TRBV25-1 and TRBJ2-5): EADIYQTPRYLVIGTGKKITLECSQTMGHDKMYWYQQDPGMELHLIHYSYGVNSTEKGDLSSESTVSRIRTEHFPLTLESARPSHTSQYLCASTPRGVGPQYFGPGTRLLVL.

V is TRBV19 and J is TRBJ1-5; tentative D call: TRBD1 (5 bases). The germline V gene has CDR1 LNHDA and CDR2 SQIVND (reference sequence). This CDR3 is built from 16 residues. Trimming took 3 bases from V and 1 from J, leaving 13 bases between them. The DNA of the CDR3 is TGTGCCAGTAGTATGATAGGGGCAAGGAGCAATCAGCCCCAGCATTTT. Translating gives CASSMIGARSNQPQHF.